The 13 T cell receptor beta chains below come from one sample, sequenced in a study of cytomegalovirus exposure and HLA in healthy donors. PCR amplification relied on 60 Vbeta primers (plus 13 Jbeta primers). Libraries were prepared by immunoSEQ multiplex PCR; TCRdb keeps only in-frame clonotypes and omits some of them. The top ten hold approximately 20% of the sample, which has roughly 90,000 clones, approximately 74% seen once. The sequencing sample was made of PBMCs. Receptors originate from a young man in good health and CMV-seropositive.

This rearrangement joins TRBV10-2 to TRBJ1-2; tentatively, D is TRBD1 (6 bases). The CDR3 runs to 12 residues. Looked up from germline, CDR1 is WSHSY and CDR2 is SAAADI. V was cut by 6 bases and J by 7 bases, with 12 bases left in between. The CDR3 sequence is CASRTGELGYTF. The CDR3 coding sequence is TGCGCCAGCAGGACAGGCGAGCTTGGCTACACCTTC.

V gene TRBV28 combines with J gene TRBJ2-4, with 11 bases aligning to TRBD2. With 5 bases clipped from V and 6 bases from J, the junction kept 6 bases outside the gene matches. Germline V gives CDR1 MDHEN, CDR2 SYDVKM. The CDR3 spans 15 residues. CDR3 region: CASSLLAGGGNIQYF. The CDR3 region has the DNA TGTGCCAGCAGTCTGCTAGCGGGAGGAGGAAACATTCAGTACTTC. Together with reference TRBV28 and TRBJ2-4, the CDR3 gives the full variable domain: DVKVTQSSRYLVKRTGEKVFLECVQDMDHENMFWYRQDPGLGLRLIYFSYDVKMKEKGDIPEGYSVSREKKERFSLILESASTNQTSMYLCASSLLAGGGNIQYFGAGTRLSVL.

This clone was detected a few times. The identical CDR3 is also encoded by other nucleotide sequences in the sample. This chain's CDR3 is CASSYSPYEQYF. CDR3 nucleotide sequence: TGTGCCAGCAGTTACTCCCCTTACGAGCAGTACTTC. The chain joins TRBV6-5 to TRBJ2-7; D remains ambiguous. Trimming cost V 0 bases and J 4 bases, with 4 bases left between them. This CDR3 is 12 amino acids long. Germline V gene data show CDR1 as MNHEY and CDR2 as SVGAGI.

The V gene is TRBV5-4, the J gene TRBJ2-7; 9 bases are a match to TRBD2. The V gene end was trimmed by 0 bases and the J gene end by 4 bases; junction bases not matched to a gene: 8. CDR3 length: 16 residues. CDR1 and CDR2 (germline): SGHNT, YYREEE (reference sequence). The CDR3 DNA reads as TGTGCCAGCAGCTTGGGCGGTGTAGCGGGGGTTTACGAGCAGTACTTC. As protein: CASSLGGVAGVYEQYF.

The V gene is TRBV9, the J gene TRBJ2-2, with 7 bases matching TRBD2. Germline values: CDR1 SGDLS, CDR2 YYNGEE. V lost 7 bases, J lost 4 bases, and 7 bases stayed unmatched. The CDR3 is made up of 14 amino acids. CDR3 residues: CASGWREFTGELFF. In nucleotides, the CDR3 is TGTGCCAGCGGATGGCGGGAGTTCACCGGGGAGCTGTTTTTT.

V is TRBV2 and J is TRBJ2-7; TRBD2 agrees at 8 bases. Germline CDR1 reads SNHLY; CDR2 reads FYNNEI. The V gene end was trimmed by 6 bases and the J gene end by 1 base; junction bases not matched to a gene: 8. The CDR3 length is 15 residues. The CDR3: CASSIGRGGSYEQYF. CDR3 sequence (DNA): TGTGCCAGCAGCATAGGACGGGGGGGATCCTACGAGCAGTACTTC.

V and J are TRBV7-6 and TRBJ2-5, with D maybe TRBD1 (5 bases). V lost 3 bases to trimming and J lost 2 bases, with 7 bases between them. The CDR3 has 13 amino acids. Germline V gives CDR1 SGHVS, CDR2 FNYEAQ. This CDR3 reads CASSLYRQETQYF. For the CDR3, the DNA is TGTGCCAGCAGCTTGTACAGGCAAGAGACCCAGTACTTC.

DNA for the CDR3: TGTGCCAGCAGTGATAACAGGGGGGAAGTAGAGCAGTACTTC. Its protein product is CASSDNRGEVEQYF. The V call is TRBV2, the J call TRBJ2-7; 8 bases agree with TRBD1. The CDR3 is made up of 14 amino acids. Germline CDR1 reads SNHLY; CDR2 reads FYNNEI. V shed 3 bases and J 7 bases; nucleotides not matched to a gene: 8.

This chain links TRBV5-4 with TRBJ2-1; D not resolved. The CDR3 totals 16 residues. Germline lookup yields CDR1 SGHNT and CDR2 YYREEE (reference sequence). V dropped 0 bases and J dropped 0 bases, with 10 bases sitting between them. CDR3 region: CASSLGGGSSYNEQFF. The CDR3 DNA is TGTGCCAGCAGCTTGGGTGGCGGAAGCTCCTACAATGAGCAGTTCTTC.

Here the CDR3 DNA reads TGTGCCAGCAGTTTATCCCCGGGGGGGGGAGAGACCCAGTACTTC. Encoded protein: CASSLSPGGGETQYF. The chain couples TRBV28 to TRBJ2-5; 8 bases agree with TRBD2. V was pared by 1 base and J by 4 bases, with 5 bases of the junction left unmatched. In germline, CDR1 is MDHEN, CDR2 SYDVKM. The CDR3 is 15 residues long.

DNA of the CDR3: TGTGCCAGCAGTGAATATGGCGGAGCAGGGGTCACTGAAGCTTTCTTT. This sequence encodes CASSEYGGAGVTEAFF. The gene calls are TRBV25-1 and TRBJ1-1; a weak D match, TRBD1 (6 bases). The CDR3 runs 16 residues. Germline CDR1 MGHDK, CDR2 SYGVNS. Trimming pared 0 bases from V and 4 bases from J, leaving 15 bases between.

CDR3 in DNA: TGTGCCAGCAGTGTCAACGGGGGGGGCAACACCGGGGAGCTGTTTTTT. Encoded protein: CASSVNGGGNTGELFF. This chain connects TRBV2 to TRBJ2-2; the match to TRBD2 covers 8 bases. V dropped 4 bases and J dropped 2; count of bases not matched to a gene: 6. This CDR3 is 16 amino acids long. Germline CDR1 is SNHLY and CDR2 is FYNNEI.

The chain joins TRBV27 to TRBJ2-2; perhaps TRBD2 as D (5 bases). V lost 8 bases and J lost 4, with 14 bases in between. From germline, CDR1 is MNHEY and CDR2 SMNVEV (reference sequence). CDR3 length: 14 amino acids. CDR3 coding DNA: TGTGCCAGCCGTGCTAGCCAGAGCACCGGGGAGCTGTTTTTT. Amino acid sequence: CASRASQSTGELFF.